This TCR beta chain came from a study of blood T cell repertoires in COVID-19. Overall study context: T cells, B-cell-depleted T cells, or PBMCs provided the cDNA or gDNA that served as material.

Enrollment of patients from Seattle took place during active infection, with longitudinal follow-up. As originally analysed: Estimation of nucleated cell counts relied on the amplification of reference gene primers. The table came from immunoSEQ multiplex PCR; TCRdb's copy has only in-frame clones and leaves some out. V, J and clone size were drawn from that table, and D and trimming were deduced from the DNA. The data contain around 100,000 clones, roughly nine tenths of them singletons. Trimming at V came to 7 bases and at J to 4 bases, leaving 10 bases not matched to a gene. The length of the CDR3 is 13 residues. CDR1 and CDR2 (germline): SQVTM, ANQGSEA.

This chain connects TRBV29-1 to TRBJ2-7; 7 bases agree with TRBD2. What was sequenced was peripheral blood. The source of this sequence is a woman aged 45-60 years with COVID-19, enrolled during active disease. The CDR3 sequence is CSAAGQSLYEQYF. CDR3 nucleotide sequence: TGCAGCGCAGCGGGGCAGTCTCTTTACGAGCAGTACTTC.